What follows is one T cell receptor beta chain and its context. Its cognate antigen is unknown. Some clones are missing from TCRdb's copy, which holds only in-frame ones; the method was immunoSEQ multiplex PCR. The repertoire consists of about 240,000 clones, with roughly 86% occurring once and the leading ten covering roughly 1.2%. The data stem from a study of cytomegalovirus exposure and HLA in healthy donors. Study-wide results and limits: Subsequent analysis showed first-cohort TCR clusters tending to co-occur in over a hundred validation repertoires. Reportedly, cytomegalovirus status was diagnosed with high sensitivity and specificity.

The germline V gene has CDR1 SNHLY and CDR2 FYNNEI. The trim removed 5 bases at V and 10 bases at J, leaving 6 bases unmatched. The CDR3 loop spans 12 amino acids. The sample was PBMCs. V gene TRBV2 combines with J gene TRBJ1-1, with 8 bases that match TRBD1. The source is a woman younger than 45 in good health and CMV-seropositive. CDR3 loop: CASSQGARTAFF. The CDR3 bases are TGTGCCAGCAGTCAGGGGGCAAGGACAGCTTTCTTT.